One sample yielded the 30 T cell receptor beta chains listed below, sequenced in a study of blood T cell repertoires in COVID-19. The protocol was immunoSEQ multiplex PCR, while the TCRdb copy is restricted to in-frame clones and leaves out a portion. The profile covers a few hundred thousand clones, with roughly 88% appearing a single time and over 6% taken by the ten largest. Sequenced sample: peripheral blood. The receptors were sampled from a woman aged 30 to 39 who had recovered from COVID-19.

The chain is built from TRBV4-2 and TRBJ2-3; D might be TRBD2 (7 bases). V shed 0 bases and J shed 6 bases, with 16 bases lying between them. Germline CDR1 is LGHNA and CDR2 is YNFKEQ. The CDR3 extends over 16 amino acids. The CDR3 DNA reads as TGTGCCAGCAGCCAAGATAGGTGGGGGGGCATGGATACGCAGTATTTT. Protein sequence: CASSQDRWGGMDTQYF.

The V and J genes are TRBV7-3 and TRBJ2-1; 11 nucleotides match TRBD1. Looked up from germline, CDR1 is SGHTA and CDR2 is FQGTGA. CDR3 length equals 15 residues. The trim removed 5 bases at V and 6 bases at J, leaving 6 bases unmatched. The DNA for the CDR3 is TGTGCCAGCAGCCCGGGACAGGGGGATTTCAATGAGCAGTTCTTC. The encoded protein is CASSPGQGDFNEQFF.

The chain has TRBV15 and TRBJ1-2; no clear D gene. The CDR3 has 14 amino acids. Germline CDR1 is LNHNV and CDR2 is YYDKDF (reference sequence). Trimming took 0 bases from V and 6 from J, leaving 11 bases between them. CDR3 sequence (DNA): TGTGCCACCAGCAGAGATCCGCGGAAGGATGGCTACACCTTC. Encoded protein: CATSRDPRKDGYTF.

The chain's CDR3 is CATSRYYNEQFF. CDR3 coding DNA: TGTGCCACCAGCAGGTATTACAATGAGCAGTTCTTC. The chain employs TRBV15 and TRBJ2-1; D remains ambiguous. V was trimmed by 3 bases and J by 4 bases, leaving 4 bases between them. The CDR3 extends over 12 amino acids. Germline CDR1 and CDR2: LNHNV and YYDKDF (reference sequence).

V usage is TRBV6-5 and J usage is TRBJ2-7, with 8 bases that match TRBD1. J lost 5 bases, V lost 7 bases, and 7 bases had no gene match. The CDR3 extends over 13 amino acids. In germline, CDR1 is MNHEY, CDR2 SVGAGI. The CDR3 reads CASTRSGGDEQYF. The CDR3 DNA is TGTGCCAGCACTAGGTCAGGGGGCGACGAGCAGTACTTC.

V is TRBV18 and J is TRBJ2-4, with 7 bases that match TRBD1. The trim removed 8 bases at V and 6 bases at J, leaving 7 bases unmatched. The CDR3 has 13 residues. CDR1 is KGHSH, CDR2 LQKENI, per germline. The CDR3 protein is CASAEDRSNIQYF. As DNA, the CDR3 is TGTGCCAGCGCAGAGGACAGGTCAAACATTCAGTACTTC.

The genes are TRBV18 and TRBJ1-2; 8 nucleotides align to TRBD1. Germline trimming cut 6 bases from V and 3 bases from J; bases unmatched to any gene: 15. Germline V CDR1 and CDR2: KGHSH, LQKENI. The CDR3 is made up of 17 amino acids. CDR3 in DNA: TGTGCCAGCTCCCAAGCGGCGGGCAGGGGGCGACACTATGGCTACACCTTC. Its protein product is CASSQAAGRGRHYGYTF.

The chain is built from TRBV2 and TRBJ2-7; D is possibly TRBD1 (6 bases). The V and J ends lost 5 bases and 2 bases respectively, with 13 bases between them. This CDR3 has 14 residues. Germline V gene data show CDR1 as SNHLY and CDR2 as FYNNEI. Here the CDR3 DNA reads TGTGCCAGCAGTACGGCAGGGGTTACCTACGAGCAGTACTTC. It specifies CASSTAGVTYEQYF. The entire variable domain, with the rest obtained from reference TRBV2 and TRBJ2-7, is as follows: EPEVTQTPSHQVTQMGQEVILRCVPISNHLYFYWYRQILGQKVEFLVSFYNNEISEKSEIFDDQFSVERPDGSNFTLKIRSTKLEDSAMYFCASSTAGVTYEQYFGPGTRLTVT.

The genes are TRBV20-1 and TRBJ2-7; 8 nucleotides agree with TRBD1. J gave up 6 bases and V 6 bases, and 4 bases lay outside the gene matches. Germline CDR1 DFQATT, CDR2 SNEGSKA (reference sequence). The CDR3 is made up of 11 amino acids. CDR3 sequence (DNA): TGCAGTGCGGGGACAGGAGGCGAGCAGTACTTC. As protein: CSAGTGGEQYF.

The chain has TRBV4-1 and TRBJ1-1; a possible D gene is TRBD1 (5 bases). This CDR3 is 13 amino acids long. Trimming cost V 1 base and J 8 bases, with 11 bases left between them. The germline CDR1 and CDR2 sequences are MGHRA and YSYEKL. Here the CDR3 reads CASSQGGSSEAFF. The CDR3 DNA reads TGCGCCAGCAGCCAAGGGGGCAGCTCCGAAGCTTTCTTT.

This chain uses TRBV28 with TRBJ1-5; D remains ambiguous. Germline values: CDR1 MDHEN, CDR2 SYDVKM. The CDR3 sequence is 16 residues long. V lost 3 bases and J lost 6, with 18 bases in between. The CDR3 loop is CASSFAPILTGQPQHF. The CDR3 coding sequence is TGTGCCAGCAGTTTCGCTCCTATACTTACCGGTCAGCCCCAGCATTTT.

The chain combines TRBV19 with TRBJ1-6, with D perhaps matching TRBD1 (6 bases). Germline-derived CDR1 and CDR2 are LNHDA and SQIVND (reference sequence). The CDR3 contains 12 residues. Trimming left V 4 bases short and J 10 bases short, with 8 bases between. CDR3 sequence (DNA): TGTGCCAGTAGTACACAGGGCTCACCCCTCCACTTT. This gives the protein CASSTQGSPLHF.

The gene calls are TRBV5-1 and TRBJ2-2; maybe TRBD2 (6 bases). Germline V lookup: CDR1 SGHRS, CDR2 YFSETQ. The ends were cut back, 2 bases at V and 7 bases at J, with 21 bases in the middle. The CDR3 is 17 amino acids. The CDR3 reads CASSFTGSHQWSGELFF. For the CDR3, the DNA is TGCGCCAGCAGCTTTACCGGGAGCCACCAGTGGAGCGGGGAGCTGTTTTTT.

V and J are TRBV4-1 and TRBJ2-5; TRBD2 matches 14 bases. V lost 1 base and J lost 3; bases outside the gene matches: 7. The CDR3 sequence is 18 residues long. Germline V gene data show CDR1 as MGHRA and CDR2 as YSYEKL. The CDR3 sequence: CASSQAGLAGADEETQYF. CDR3 sequence (DNA): TGCGCCAGCAGCCAAGCGGGACTAGCGGGGGCCGACGAAGAGACCCAGTACTTC.

The rearrangement links TRBV2 to TRBJ2-3, with D hard to call. Trimming pared 5 bases from V and 2 bases from J, leaving 14 bases between. Germline CDR1 is SNHLY and CDR2 is FYNNEI. The CDR3 extends over 15 amino acids. This chain's CDR3 is CASSNDSPLTDTQYF. CDR3 nucleotide sequence: TGTGCCAGCAGTAATGACTCACCCCTCACAGATACGCAGTATTTT.

The chain uses TRBV5-1 and TRBJ1-2, with D hard to call. V was pared by 4 bases and J by 2 bases, with 12 bases between. Germline CDR1 and CDR2: SGHRS and YFSETQ. The CDR3 is 14 amino acids. Written as DNA, the CDR3 is TGCGCCAGCAGCCCCGGTAGCGGAAACTATGGCTACACCTTC. Its protein product is CASSPGSGNYGYTF.

The chain joins TRBV19 to TRBJ1-4; 7 bases match TRBD1. CDR1 and CDR2 (germline): LNHDA, SQIVND (reference sequence). This CDR3 contains 14 residues. Trimming at V came to 3 bases and at J to 5 bases, leaving 3 bases not matched to a gene. The CDR3 bases are TGTGCCAGTAGTATTCAGGACAGGAATGAAAAACTGTTTTTT. As protein: CASSIQDRNEKLFF.

The chain carries TRBV2 and TRBJ1-4, with D unclear. The germline CDR1 and CDR2 sequences are SNHLY and FYNNEI. V dropped 8 bases and J dropped 8 bases, with 9 bases sitting between them. The CDR3 extends over 11 amino acids. The CDR3 loop reads CASAVGEKLFF. The DNA of the CDR3 is TGTGCCAGCGCGGTTGGGGAAAAACTGTTTTTT.

V and J are TRBV28 and TRBJ2-7; possibly TRBD2 for D (6 bases). Deletions cut 7 bases from V and 6 bases from J, with 22 bases between. CDR3 length equals 15 residues. CDR1 is MDHEN, CDR2 SYDVKM, per germline. As DNA, the CDR3 is TGTGCCAGCACTGAGTTGACACTAGCTGGAGGCGAGCAGTACTTC. Amino acid sequence: CASTELTLAGGEQYF.

The chain links TRBV27 to TRBJ2-1; D perhaps matches TRBD2 (6 bases). The germline V gene has CDR1 MNHEY and CDR2 SMNVEV (reference sequence). V was shortened by 3 bases and J by 8 bases, with 17 bases between the two germline ends. The CDR3 has 15 residues. The CDR3 spells CASSFWDSRLYEQFF. CDR3 coding DNA: TGTGCCAGCAGTTTCTGGGACTCCCGTTTATATGAGCAGTTCTTC.

The gene calls are TRBV6-5 and TRBJ1-2; D might be TRBD1 (5 bases). From germline, CDR1 is MNHEY and CDR2 SVGAGI. The CDR3 is 12 amino acids. V lost 8 bases to trimming and J lost 3 bases, with 10 bases between them. The CDR3 reads CASAGLYYGYTF. CDR3 sequence (DNA): TGTGCCAGCGCAGGGCTCTACTATGGCTACACCTTC.

The chain combines TRBV2 with TRBJ2-1; 12 bases are shared with TRBD2. CDR1 and CDR2 (germline): SNHLY, FYNNEI. The V and J ends lost 6 bases and 4 bases, in that order; junction bases with no gene match: 10. This CDR3 has 17 residues. CDR3 DNA: TGTGCCAGCAGACACGGACTAGCGGGGTTATCATACAATGAGCAGTTCTTC. This gives the protein CASRHGLAGLSYNEQFF.

The rearrangement uses TRBV2 and TRBJ2-7, with 8 nucleotides matching TRBD2. J lost 0 bases, V lost 4 bases, and 5 bases had no gene match. The germline CDR1 and CDR2 sequences are SNHLY and FYNNEI. This CDR3 has 15 amino acids. The CDR3: CASSAGTRSSYEQYF. The CDR3 coding sequence is TGTGCCAGCAGTGCCGGGACTAGGAGCTCCTACGAGCAGTACTTC.

V usage is TRBV5-4 and J usage is TRBJ2-7; D possibly corresponds to TRBD2 (6 bases). The CDR3 extends over 14 amino acids. Germline-derived CDR1 and CDR2 are SGHNT and YYREEE (reference sequence). Trimming cost V 0 bases and J 5 bases, with 12 bases left between them. CDR3: CASSLARGGHEQYF. The CDR3 bases are TGTGCCAGCAGCTTGGCGAGGGGAGGACACGAGCAGTACTTC.

This chain connects TRBV2 to TRBJ1-1; D not resolved. There are 13 residues in the CDR3. The germline gives CDR1 SNHLY, CDR2 FYNNEI. Between the trimmed V and J ends, which lost 6 bases and 4 bases, there was a span of 12 bases. The CDR3 DNA sequence: TGTGCCAGCAGCCAAGTTGGGAGCACTGAAGCTTTCTTT. This sequence encodes CASSQVGSTEAFF.

The sample holds one count of this clone. V is TRBV3-1 (or the pseudogene TRBV3-2) and J is TRBJ2-4; 7 positions match TRBD1. Germline-derived CDR1 and CDR2 are LGHDT and YNNKEL (reference sequence). The CDR3 spans 15 residues. V was clipped by 0 bases and J by 2 bases; unmatched bases: 1. The CDR3 DNA follows: TGTGCCAGCAGCCAAGACAGGGGGACCAAAAACATTCAGTACTTC. Amino acid sequence: CASSQDRGTKNIQYF.

This clone was counted once. The V and J genes are TRBV19 and TRBJ1-6; 7 nucleotides match TRBD1. The trim removed 4 bases at V and 7 bases at J, leaving 13 bases unmatched. Germline loops: CDR1 LNHDA, CDR2 SQIVND (reference sequence). This CDR3 region has 17 residues. CDR3 coding DNA: TGTGCCAGTAGTACGAGACACGACAGGGAGTCGAATTCACCCCTCCACTTT. Its translation is CASSTRHDRESNSPLHF.

V usage is TRBV2 and J usage is TRBJ2-7; D is unclear. CDR3 length: 14 amino acids. Germline loops: CDR1 SNHLY, CDR2 FYNNEI. Trimming pared 4 bases from V and 2 bases from J, leaving 12 bases between. The CDR3 is CASSAPYGAYEQYF. CDR3 bases: TGTGCCAGCAGTGCGCCTTATGGAGCCTACGAGCAGTACTTC. The variable domain in full, with the rest retrieved from reference TRBV2 and TRBJ2-7, is EPEVTQTPSHQVTQMGQEVILRCVPISNHLYFYWYRQILGQKVEFLVSFYNNEISEKSEIFDDQFSVERPDGSNFTLKIRSTKLEDSAMYFCASSAPYGAYEQYFGPGTRLTVT.

A few counts support this clone. The chain links TRBV7-3 to TRBJ2-2; 10 nucleotides agree with TRBD1. With 5 bases clipped from V and 6 bases from J, the junction kept 12 bases outside the gene matches. The CDR3 runs to 17 residues. Germline assignment: CDR1 SGHTA and CDR2 FQGTGA. The CDR3 reads CASSPAFGTGDPGELFF. The CDR3 DNA reads as TGTGCCAGCAGCCCAGCCTTCGGGACAGGGGACCCCGGGGAGCTGTTTTTT.

The rearrangement joins TRBV6-5 to TRBJ1-2, with 7 bases aligning to TRBD1. The V gene's germline CDR1 is MNHEY and CDR2 SVGAGI. Unmatched junction bases numbered 7, after V lost 5 bases and J lost 7 bases. This CDR3 comprises 13 residues. The CDR3 sequence: CASSRQGRGGYTF. CDR3 sequence (DNA): TGTGCCAGCAGTCGACAGGGAAGGGGTGGCTACACCTTC.